The clone carrying this T cell receptor (delta chain) was observed a handful of times. The antigen remains unidentified. RNA was extracted from the cells and then reverse transcribed. Multiplex PCR used pooled V-gene forward primers and a constant-region reverse primer to amplify CDR3s. TCRdb reprocessed the multiplex PCR reads through CATT. The table shows over 65,000 delta-chain clones, with about 30% occurring only once. The sample originates from a study of Vδ1+ human thymocytes. The CDR3 has 17 residues. Germline values: CDR1 TSWWSYY, CDR2 QGS. V was trimmed by 3 bases and J by 9 bases, leaving 26 bases between them. The sorted cells were CD3+ Vdelta1+ Vdelta2- thymocytes from alphabeta-depleted thymus. Study results and caveats: Thymic TRG and TRD repertoires appeared highly polyclonal, with Gaussian CDR3 length distributions. Donors shared many TRG clonotypes but few TRD clonotypes. Unexpected Vdelta2 sequences could cause misinterpretation of bulk repertoire data. Despite high sort purity, roughly 18% of thymic T cell receptor delta sequences were Vdelta2.

The J gene is TRDJ1, the V gene TRDV1, with D perhaps matching TRDD3 (6 bases). Sequenced sample: Vdelta1+ gamma-delta thymocytes from the thymus. This sample's subset: FACS-sorted CD3+ TCRalphabeta- TCRVdelta1+ TCRVdelta2- thymocytes. The receptor was isolated from a boy under two years old who had congenital heart surgery. The CDR3 is CALGDPLWGPPTGELIF. The CDR3 region has the DNA TGTGCTCTTGGGGATCCCCTCTGGGGACCCCCTACCGGAGAACTCATCTTT.